The next 13 T cell receptor beta chains were all read from a single sample in a study of T cell responses to AZD1222 COVID-19 vaccine. Generated by immunoSEQ multiplex PCR, the TCRdb table keeps only in-frame clones and is missing some. The sample contains 120,000 to 150,000 clones, about nine tenths of which appear only once. Sequencing used peripheral blood, obtained 28 days after the second AZD1222 dose. The receptors shown here come from an adult who received the AZD1222 COVID-19 vaccine.

The CDR3 protein is CASSFGGREYGYTF. The CDR3, as DNA: TGTGCCAGCAGCTTTGGGGGCAGAGAGTATGGCTACACCTTC. J is TRBJ1-2 and V is TRBV7-9, with D tentatively TRBD1 (6 bases). V was clipped by 3 bases and J by 5 bases, with 13 bases between them. The CDR3 loop spans 14 amino acids. CDR1 SEHNR and CDR2 FQNEAQ come from the germline V gene (reference sequence).

The chain uses TRBV19 and TRBJ2-2; possible D gene TRBD2, 5 bases. The CDR3 is 12 residues long. CDR1 is LNHDA and CDR2 is SQIVND in the germline V gene (reference sequence). Deletions cut 3 bases from V and 7 bases from J, with 6 bases between. CDR3: CASSIAGGELFF. CDR3 DNA sequence: TGTGCCAGTAGTATTGCGGGCGGGGAGCTGTTTTTT. Full variable domain (missing parts from reference TRBV19 and TRBJ2-2): DGGITQSPKYLFRKEGQNVTLSCEQNLNHDAMYWYRQDPGQGLRLIYYSQIVNDFQKGDIAEGYSVSREKKESFPLTVTSAQKNPTAFYLCASSIAGGELFFGEGSRLTVL.

The chain has TRBV29-1 and TRBJ1-4; unclear D gene. CDR3 length: 13 amino acids. V was shortened by 1 base and J by 5 bases, with 8 bases between the two germline ends. Per the germline V gene, CDR1 is SQVTM and CDR2 is ANQGSEA. In DNA, the CDR3 is TGCAGCGTTGAAGCGGATCCGAATGAAAAACTGTTTTTT. Protein product: CSVEADPNEKLFF. The full variable domain, in which reference TRBV29-1 and TRBJ1-4 provide the parts outside the CDR3, is SAVISQKPSRDICQRGTSLTIQCQVDSQVTMMFWYRQQPGQSLTLIATANQGSEATYESGFVIDKFPISRPNLTFSTLTVSNMSPEDSSIYLCSVEADPNEKLFFGSGTQLSVL.

The chain carries TRBV6-2 or TRBV6-3 and TRBJ2-1; D might be TRBD1 or TRBD2, each matching 5 bases. The germline gives CDR1 MNHEY, CDR2 SVGEGT. The CDR3 sequence is 11 residues long. The ends were cut back, 5 bases at V and 12 bases at J, with 11 bases in the middle. The CDR3 spells CASSRDLRQFF. The DNA for the CDR3 is TGTGCCAGCAGTCGGGACCTGCGGCAGTTCTTC.

V and J are TRBV5-1 and TRBJ2-3, with D possibly TRBD2 on 6 matching bases. The length of the CDR3 is 14 residues. Per germline, CDR1 SGHRS and CDR2 YFSETQ. The ends were cut back, 7 bases at V and 1 base at J, with 13 bases in the middle. Here the CDR3 DNA reads TGCGCCAGCGCCTTAGGAGGGGGCACAGATACGCAGTATTTT. This translates into CASALGGGTDTQYF. Drawing the rest from reference TRBV5-1 and TRBJ2-3, the complete variable domain is KAGVTQTPRYLIKTRGQQVTLSCSPISGHRSVSWYQQTPGQGLQFLFEYFSETQRNKGNFPGRFSGRQFSNSRSEMNVSTLELGDSALYLCASALGGGTDTQYFGPGTRLTVL.

This clone has only a few counts. The V and J genes are TRBV3-1 (or the pseudogene TRBV3-2) and TRBJ1-6; TRBD1 matches at 8 bases. The CDR3 contains 19 residues. The germline V gene encodes CDR1 LGHDT and CDR2 YNNKEL (reference sequence). Trimming at V came to 0 bases and at J to 5 bases, leaving 12 bases not matched to a gene. The CDR3 here is CASSQEFGGGTGDNSPLHF. DNA for the CDR3: TGTGCCAGCAGCCAAGAGTTCGGGGGCGGGACAGGAGATAATTCACCCCTCCACTTT.

CDR3 loop: CSVGGVGDTYNYGYTF. CDR3 DNA sequence: TGCAGCGTTGGGGGGGTAGGGGACACCTATAACTATGGCTACACCTTC. This chain uses TRBV29-1 with TRBJ1-2, with a possible D match to TRBD1 (6 bases). The CDR3 spans 16 residues. The germline gives CDR1 SQVTM, CDR2 ANQGSEA. Between the trimmed V and J ends, which lost 4 bases and 1 base, there was a span of 19 bases.

The CDR3 sequence: CASSGTSGRVNEQFF. The CDR3, as DNA: TGTGCCAGCAGCGGGACTAGCGGGAGGGTCAATGAGCAGTTCTTC. This chain uses TRBV5-6 with TRBJ2-1, with 16 bases that match TRBD2. CDR3 length: 15 amino acids. Germline CDR1 and CDR2: SGHDT and YYEEEE. V dropped 4 bases and J dropped 6; count of bases not matched to a gene: 1.

The chain recombines TRBV5-1 with TRBJ1-1, with 10 nucleotides matching TRBD1. CDR1 is SGHRS, CDR2 YFSETQ, per germline. This CDR3 spans 15 amino acids. The junction had 4 bases not matched to a gene; V was cut back by 2 bases and J by 3 bases. Here the CDR3 DNA reads TGCGCCAGCAGCTTAAGACAGGGGGCGGACACTGAAGCTTTCTTT. Protein sequence: CASSLRQGADTEAFF.

V gene TRBV27 combines with J gene TRBJ1-6; the D is unclear. CDR1 and CDR2 (germline): MNHEY, SMNVEV (reference sequence). This CDR3 comprises 11 residues. V lost 2 bases and J 13 bases, leaving 6 bases between the germline ends. In nucleotides, the CDR3 is TGTGCCAGCAGTTTAGGAGGGCCCCTCCACTTT. It yields the protein CASSLGGPLHF.

V is TRBV6-5 and J is TRBJ1-4; D gene uncertain. The CDR3 is made up of 13 amino acids. Looked up from germline, CDR1 is MNHEY and CDR2 is SVGAGI. V dropped 5 bases and J dropped 4 bases, with 8 bases sitting between them. This CDR3 is CASSPMSNEKLFF. The DNA of the CDR3 is TGTGCCAGCAGTCCGATGAGTAATGAAAAACTGTTTTTT.

The J gene is TRBJ1-2, the V gene TRBV5-1; D may be TRBD1 (5 bases). Germline V lookup: CDR1 SGHRS, CDR2 YFSETQ. The CDR3 has 15 residues. V was cut by 0 bases and J by 2 bases, with 11 bases left in between. CDR3 amino acids: CASSLDRSKNYGYTF. CDR3 bases: TGCGCCAGCAGCTTGGACAGGAGTAAGAACTATGGCTACACCTTC.

The rearrangement links TRBV23-1 to TRBJ2-2; TRBD2 agrees at 12 bases. TRBV23-1 is marked as an open reading frame, function uncertain. With V trimmed by 3 bases and J by 3 bases, 5 bases remained unmatched. This CDR3 comprises 17 residues. CDR3 residues: CASSHPTSGRDTGELFF. CDR3 coding DNA: TGCGCCAGCAGTCATCCGACTAGCGGGAGAGACACCGGGGAGCTGTTTTTT.